Listed below are T cell receptor beta chains from one sample, sequenced in a study of blood T cell repertoires in COVID-19. Measured with immunoSEQ multiplex PCR; TCRdb has only the in-frame clones, and not every one. Among approximately 530,000 clones, roughly nine tenths were seen once, and the ten largest hold 7.5% to 9%. Material: peripheral blood. The source is a woman between 50 and 59 years old with COVID-19, enrolled during active disease. The conserved cysteine and the conserved F or W are not part of the CDR3 here. Fields, in order: J gene, V gene, CDR3 protein.

j_gene: TRBJ1-1
v_gene: TRBV6-6
CDR3aa: ASSDQGPLNTEAF

j_gene: TRBJ2-1
v_gene: TRBV7-3
CDR3aa: ASSPGLGNEQF

j_gene: TRBJ2-7
v_gene: TRBV3-1/TRBV3-2
CDR3aa: ASSQEWSPREQY

j_gene: TRBJ1-6
v_gene: TRBV27
CDR3aa: ASSNTGTGNSPLH

j_gene: TRBJ2-5
v_gene: TRBV18
CDR3aa: ASSPSGQGARETQY

j_gene: TRBJ2-5
v_gene: TRBV10-3
CDR3aa: AISVGRGETQY

j_gene: TRBJ1-3
v_gene: TRBV2
CDR3aa: ASSSIGGYGNTIY

j_gene: TRBJ1-2
v_gene: TRBV5-1
CDR3aa: ASSLIPGTGGHGYT

j_gene: TRBJ2-7
v_gene: TRBV2
CDR3aa: ASLEAFAGSTYEQY

j_gene: TRBJ2-7
v_gene: TRBV10-2
CDR3aa: ASSESRRTQSYEQY

j_gene: TRBJ2-2
v_gene: TRBV5-1
CDR3aa: ASSTGEGFLTYTGELF

j_gene: TRBJ2-7
v_gene: TRBV19
CDR3aa: ASSIGPGQGPLEQY

j_gene: TRBJ2-5
v_gene: TRBV14
CDR3aa: ASSPRSGRRETQY

j_gene: TRBJ2-1
v_gene: TRBV9
CDR3aa: ASSFRLATEQF

j_gene: TRBJ1-1
v_gene: TRBV7-2
CDR3aa: ASSFFGQGTEAF

j_gene: TRBJ2-4
v_gene: TRBV29-1
CDR3aa: SVEDQAKNIQY

j_gene: TRBJ1-2
v_gene: TRBV15
CDR3aa: ATSWDRGIRGYT

j_gene: TRBJ2-7
v_gene: TRBV19
CDR3aa: ASSSRGARIYEQY

j_gene: TRBJ2-2
v_gene: TRBV19
CDR3aa: ASSMSVNTGELF

j_gene: TRBJ2-1
v_gene: TRBV12-5
CDR3aa: ASGFYQGTGDYNEQF

j_gene: TRBJ1-3
v_gene: TRBV10-3
CDR3aa: AISEAHSPDSGNTIY

j_gene: TRBJ2-1
v_gene: TRBV3-1/TRBV3-2
CDR3aa: ASSQGGLRTSGDPGNEQF

j_gene: TRBJ2-7
v_gene: TRBV3-1/TRBV3-2
CDR3aa: ASSQGLGGEQY

j_gene: TRBJ1-2
v_gene: TRBV30
CDR3aa: AWSALTGIYYRDYGYT

j_gene: TRBJ1-1
v_gene: TRBV6-5
CDR3aa: ASSYSQPGQGVAF

j_gene: TRBJ1-6
v_gene: TRBV5-1
CDR3aa: ASSERQVSDSPLH

j_gene: TRBJ2-7
v_gene: TRBV24-1
CDR3aa: ATSVHSSYEQY

j_gene: TRBJ1-4
v_gene: TRBV5-6
CDR3aa: ASSLGTGVEKLF

j_gene: TRBJ1-1
v_gene: TRBV12-3/TRBV12-4
CDR3aa: ASSSPTRGEAF

j_gene: TRBJ2-7
v_gene: TRBV30
CDR3aa: AWSIRLAGNYEQY

j_gene: TRBJ1-6
v_gene: TRBV5-4
CDR3aa: ASSPQGGNSPLH

j_gene: TRBJ1-4
v_gene: TRBV5-1
CDR3aa: ASSSGTGDEKLF

j_gene: TRBJ1-3
v_gene: TRBV19
CDR3aa: ASSIATRSSGNTIY

j_gene: TRBJ1-1
v_gene: TRBV18
CDR3aa: ASSQDRGSTEAF

j_gene: TRBJ1-2
v_gene: TRBV3-1/TRBV3-2
CDR3aa: ASTPTGVNYGYT